This T cell receptor beta chain originates from a study of T cells after posttransplantation cyclophosphamide. A note on this clone: Its antigen is as yet unknown.

V was shortened by 4 bases and J by 0 bases, with 9 bases between the two germline ends. Germline CDR1 is SGHRS and CDR2 is YFSETQ. This CDR3 is 14 amino acids long. The protocol was immunoSEQ multiplex PCR, while the TCRdb copy is restricted to in-frame clones and leaves out a portion. The repertoire holds about 18,000 clones, with less than 85% as singletons. Overall study findings and caveats: Recipient CMV seropositivity and CMV reactivation strongly tracked TRB clonality. TRB overlap between skin or GI tissue T cells and blood was limited. Donor CD8+ memory clones often dominated recipient blood repertoires at later times.

J is TRBJ2-3 and V is TRBV5-1, with a possible D match to TRBD1 (6 bases). The clonotype was recovered from a man aged 30-40 years in good health and a related stem cell transplant donor. Sequenced sample: memory CD4+ T cells sorted from blood. The CDR3 DNA follows: TGCGCCAGCAGCGTCGGACAGAGCACAGATACGCAGTATTTT. Its translation: CASSVGQSTDTQYF.